Listed here are 24 T cell receptor beta chains from one sample, sequenced in a study of vaccination effects on CD4 cells after COVID-19. Following culture for ten to eleven days, CD4+ T cells were isolated. Two doses of BNT162b2 or mRNA-1273 vaccine were administered to participants. Their antigens remain unidentified. Assay: immunoSEQ multiplex PCR; the TCRdb copy retains only in-frame clones and omits some. Of 66,000 or so clones in the sample, about 74% were seen once. The starting material was CD4+ T cells from PBMCs cultured without peptide, obtained after COVID-19 vaccination. The origin of the receptors is a human donor who received a COVID-19 vaccine.

The CDR3 region has the DNA TGTGCCAGCAGTTACTCGAGGGGGAAAGGGGTCGAGCAGTACGTC. Protein product: CASSYSRGKGVEQYV. The chain has TRBV6-6 and TRBJ2-7, with D possibly being TRBD1 (6 bases). V lost 0 bases and J 6 bases, leaving 15 bases between the germline ends. This CDR3 comprises 15 residues. Per germline, CDR1 MNHNY and CDR2 SVGAGI (reference sequence).

This clone was counted between two and nine times. The chain uses TRBV5-6 and TRBJ1-2, with 9 bases matching TRBD1. After removal of 10 bases from V and 6 bases from J, the junction contained 10 bases not matched to a gene. There are 13 residues in the CDR3. The germline CDR1 and CDR2 sequences are SGHDT and YYEEEE. The CDR3: CAGARDRAHGYTF. The CDR3 DNA reads TGTGCCGGTGCCCGGGACAGGGCGCATGGCTACACCTTC.

The genes are TRBV23-1 and TRBJ1-5, with D unclear. TRBV23-1 is an ORF, with its function uncertain. The CDR3 is 15 amino acids. V dropped 2 bases and J dropped 7 bases, with 15 bases sitting between them. CDR3 sequence (DNA): TGCGCCAGCAGTCAAGGGCAGGTTAAATTCCAGCCCCAGCATTTT. Its translation is CASSQGQVKFQPQHF.

This clone was seen more than once but under ten times. The genes are TRBV5-1 and TRBJ1-6; TRBD1 is a possible D gene (6 bases). The CDR3 contains 16 residues. Trimming took off 4 bases at V and 5 bases at J, with 16 bases between the two ends. Germline CDR1 SGHRS, CDR2 YFSETQ. The DNA for the CDR3 is TGCGCCAGCAGCCAACTGCGAGGACAGAATAATTCACCCCTCCACTTT. As protein: CASSQLRGQNNSPLHF.

This clone was counted a single time. CDR3 nucleotides: TGTGCCAGCACCTTGACAGGGTTGACGACTGAAGCTTTCTTT. Residues: CASTLTGLTTEAFF. V gene TRBV2 combines with J gene TRBJ1-1, with 7 bases lining up with TRBD1. Unmatched junction bases numbered 10, after V lost 7 bases and J lost 5 bases. Germline values: CDR1 SNHLY, CDR2 FYNNEI. The CDR3 consists of 14 residues.

The J gene is TRBJ1-5, the V gene TRBV6-2 or TRBV6-3; 8 bases are a match to TRBD1. J was trimmed by 2 bases and V by 6 bases; bases with no gene match: 3. CDR1 MNHEY and CDR2 SVGEGT come from the germline V gene. CDR3 length: 14 residues. The CDR3 DNA reads TGTGCCAGCAGCTGGGGACAGGGCAATCAGCCCCAGCATTTT. This codes for CASSWGQGNQPQHF.

This rearrangement joins TRBV19 to TRBJ1-4; 7 positions match TRBD1. V was clipped by 7 bases and J by 3 bases; unmatched bases: 8. CDR1 is LNHDA and CDR2 is SQIVND in the germline V gene (reference sequence). This CDR3 comprises 15 residues. The CDR3 loop is CASNTPGQANEKLFF. The DNA for the CDR3 is TGTGCCAGTAACACCCCCGGACAGGCTAATGAAAAACTGTTTTTT.

CDR3 DNA sequence: TGTGCCAGCAGCCGTATTATAATGGGGGCGCATTCACCCCTCCACTTT. Its protein is CASSRIIMGAHSPLHF. The rearrangement uses TRBV5-6 and TRBJ1-6, with a weak D call TRBD1 (6 bases). CDR1 and CDR2 from the germline V gene are SGHDT and YYEEEE. The CDR3 consists of 16 residues. The germline V and J ends were trimmed by 4 bases and 8 bases, with 19 bases remaining between them. Drawing the rest from reference TRBV5-6 and TRBJ1-6, the complete variable domain is DAGVTQSPTHLIKTRGQQVTLRCSPKSGHDTVSWYQQALGQGPQFIFQYYEEEERQRGNFPDRFSGHQFPNYSSELNVNALLLGDSALYLCASSRIIMGAHSPLHFGNGTRLTVT.

This clone has a handful of counts. The chain combines TRBV5-1 with TRBJ1-1; no clear D gene. V was clipped by 0 bases and J by 1 base, with 7 bases between them. CDR3 size: 14 residues. The V gene's germline CDR1 is SGHRS and CDR2 YFSETQ. The CDR3 bases are TGCGCCAGCAGCTTGGATGGACCGAACACTGAAGCTTTCTTT. This translates into CASSLDGPNTEAFF.

The chain recombines TRBV19 with TRBJ2-2, with 7 bases lining up with TRBD2. This CDR3 has 18 residues. Unmatched junction bases numbered 13, after V lost 2 bases and J lost 4 bases. From germline, CDR1 is LNHDA and CDR2 SQIVND (reference sequence). CDR3 amino acids: CASSILLLRASGTGELFF. In DNA, the CDR3 is TGTGCCAGTAGTATATTACTACTCAGGGCTAGCGGCACCGGGGAGCTGTTTTTT.

The rearrangement links TRBV3-1 (or the pseudogene TRBV3-2) to TRBJ1-5, with 10 bases fitting TRBD1. J was trimmed by 2 bases and V by 4 bases; bases with no gene match: 5. CDR3 length: 16 amino acids. Germline V gives CDR1 LGHDT, CDR2 YNNKEL (reference sequence). The CDR3 spells CASSPAGTGGNQPQHF. CDR3 DNA: TGTGCCAGCAGCCCCGCGGGGACAGGGGGCAATCAGCCCCAGCATTTT.

A few counts support this clone. The V and J genes are TRBV3-1 (or the pseudogene TRBV3-2) and TRBJ1-1, with D unresolved. Trimming took off 0 bases at V and 3 bases at J, with 17 bases between the two ends. This CDR3 comprises 17 residues. Germline assignment: CDR1 LGHDT and CDR2 YNNKEL (reference sequence). CDR3 in amino acids: CASSQDYGDYADTEAFF. CDR3 coding DNA: TGTGCCAGCAGCCAAGATTACGGGGATTATGCCGACACTGAAGCTTTCTTT.

The chain has TRBV28 and TRBJ1-2, with TRBD1 matching 8 bases. Per the germline V gene, CDR1 is MDHEN and CDR2 is SYDVKM. Losses at the gene ends were 5 bases for V and 5 bases for J; bases not matched to a gene: 4. This CDR3 comprises 13 residues. CDR3 protein: CASSRGQGYGYTF. The CDR3 nucleotides read TGTGCCAGCAGTCGAGGACAGGGTTATGGCTACACCTTC.

Points on this clone: This sample includes further DNA sequences coding for the same CDR3. The V gene is TRBV5-1, the J gene TRBJ2-6; D remains unclear. The CDR3 contains 16 residues. Trimming removed 0 bases from V and 0 bases from J, with 7 bases in between. CDR1 is SGHRS, CDR2 YFSETQ, per germline. Here the CDR3 DNA reads TGCGCCAGCAGCTTGGGTGGGGTCTCTGGGGCCAACGTCCTGACTTTC. The encoded protein is CASSLGGVSGANVLTF. The full variable domain, completed using reference TRBV5-1 and TRBJ2-6, is KAGVTQTPRYLIKTRGQQVTLSCSPISGHRSVSWYQQTPGQGLQFLFEYFSETQRNKGNFPGRFSGRQFSNSRSEMNVSTLELGDSALYLCASSLGGVSGANVLTFGAGSRLTVL.

The J gene is TRBJ2-3, the V gene TRBV7-8, with TRBD2 identical over 12 bases. CDR1 and CDR2 from the germline V gene are SGHVS and FQNEAQ. V lost 3 bases and J lost 2; bases outside the gene matches: 6. The CDR3 totals 17 residues. The CDR3 DNA reads as TGTGCCAGCAGCTTTTCCTGGACTAGCGGGGCCACAGATACGCAGTATTTT. This sequence encodes CASSFSWTSGATDTQYF.

The chain combines TRBV27 with TRBJ1-4, with 7 bases that match TRBD1. The CDR3 totals 14 residues. Germline values: CDR1 MNHEY, CDR2 SMNVEV (reference sequence). The J segment lost 5 bases and the V segment lost 5 bases, leaving 5 bases of the junction unmatched. The CDR3 here is CASSPQGINEKLFF. The CDR3 bases are TGTGCCAGCAGTCCACAGGGGATAAATGAAAAACTGTTTTTT.

The chain carries TRBV7-9 and TRBJ1-5; TRBD1 agrees at 7 bases. CDR1 is SEHNR, CDR2 FQNEAQ, per germline (reference sequence). V trimming: 5 bases; J trimming: 0 bases; junction bases outside the gene matches: 4. This CDR3 comprises 15 residues. CDR3 in DNA: TGTGCCAGCAGCCGGGGGGACAGTAGCAATCAGCCCCAGCATTTT. It codes for CASSRGDSSNQPQHF.

The genes are TRBV19 and TRBJ1-1; tentative D call: TRBD1 (5 bases). There are 14 residues in the CDR3. Trimming took 3 bases from V and 4 from J, leaving 12 bases between them. Germline V gives CDR1 LNHDA, CDR2 SQIVND (reference sequence). For the CDR3, the DNA is TGTGCCAGTAGTATTTCCCCAGGGAGCACTGAAGCTTTCTTT. This encodes CASSISPGSTEAFF.

The chain links TRBV29-1 to TRBJ2-3; 15 bases match TRBD2. V was clipped by 4 bases and J by 4 bases; unmatched bases: 6. Germline CDR1 reads SQVTM; CDR2 reads ANQGSEA. The CDR3 loop spans 16 amino acids. Written as DNA, the CDR3 is TGCAGCGTTGCGGAGGGGACTAGCGGGGGGTCAGATACGCAGTATTTT. It yields the protein CSVAEGTSGGSDTQYF.

This rearrangement joins TRBV24-1 to TRBJ2-3; D possibly corresponds to TRBD1 (6 bases). V was pared by 5 bases and J by 0 bases, with 8 bases between. CDR1 and CDR2 (germline): KGHDR, SFDVKD. The CDR3 extends over 14 amino acids. CDR3 residues: CATSGTVSTDTQYF. The DNA of the CDR3 is TGTGCCACCAGTGGGACAGTAAGCACAGATACGCAGTATTTT.

The J gene is TRBJ1-5, the V gene TRBV6-2 or TRBV6-3; TRBD1 aligns across 9 bases. This CDR3 spans 16 amino acids. V was clipped by 5 bases and J by 3 bases; unmatched bases: 8. The germline V gene has CDR1 MNHEY and CDR2 SVGEGT. The CDR3, as DNA: TGTGCCAGCAGTGCACACAGGGGGCTTAACAATCAGCCCCAGCATTTT. Encoded protein: CASSAHRGLNNQPQHF.

The gene calls are TRBV28 and TRBJ1-5; TRBD1 aligns across 8 bases. CDR1 is MDHEN and CDR2 is SYDVKM in the germline V gene. The V segment lost 3 bases and the J segment 5 bases; nucleotides outside the gene matches: 6. The CDR3 totals 15 residues. The CDR3, as DNA: TGTGCCAGCAGTTTTCCCACAGGGGGAGATCAGCCCCAGCATTTT. It yields the protein CASSFPTGGDQPQHF. Based on the CDR3 plus reference TRBV28 and TRBJ1-5, the full variable domain is DVKVTQSSRYLVKRTGEKVFLECVQDMDHENMFWYRQDPGLGLRLIYFSYDVKMKEKGDIPEGYSVSREKKERFSLILESASTNQTSMYLCASSFPTGGDQPQHFGDGTRLSIL.

The chain combines TRBV5-1 with TRBJ2-2; 9 bases align to TRBD1. Per the germline V gene, CDR1 is SGHRS and CDR2 is YFSETQ. CDR3 size: 16 residues. V gave up 4 bases and J gave up 6 bases; unmatched junction bases: 10. DNA of the CDR3: TGCGCCAGCAGCCACCGGACAGGGGTTAATTCCGGGGAGCTGTTTTTT. The encoded protein is CASSHRTGVNSGELFF.

The chain carries TRBV2 and TRBJ2-2; 7 bases align to TRBD1. Germline V gives CDR1 SNHLY, CDR2 FYNNEI. The CDR3 runs 14 residues. With V trimmed by 5 bases and J by 5 bases, 5 bases remained unmatched. CDR3 in DNA: TGTGCCAGCAGTCCAGGGGGAAGTACCGGGGAGCTGTTTTTT. Translated: CASSPGGSTGELFF.